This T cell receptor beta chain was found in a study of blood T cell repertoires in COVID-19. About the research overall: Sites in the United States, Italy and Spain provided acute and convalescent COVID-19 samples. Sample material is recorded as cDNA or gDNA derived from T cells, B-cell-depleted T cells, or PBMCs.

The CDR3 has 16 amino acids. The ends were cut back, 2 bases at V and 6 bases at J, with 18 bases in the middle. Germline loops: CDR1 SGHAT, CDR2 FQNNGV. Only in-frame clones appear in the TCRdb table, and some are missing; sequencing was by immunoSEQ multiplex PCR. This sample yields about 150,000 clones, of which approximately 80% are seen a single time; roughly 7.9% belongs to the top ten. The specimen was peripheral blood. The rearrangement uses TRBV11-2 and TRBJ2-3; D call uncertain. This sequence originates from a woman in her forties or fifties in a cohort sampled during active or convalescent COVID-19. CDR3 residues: CASSLSRLPLPDTQYF. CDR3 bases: TGTGCCAGCAGCTTATCTAGGCTCCCCTTGCCGGATACGCAGTATTTT.